These T cell receptor beta chains were read from a single sample in a study of regulatory T cells in long-lasting Graves disease. TCRdb reprocessed the multiplex PCR reads via MiXCR and lists one record per CDR3 protein. Of about 420,000 distinct CDR3 sequences in the sample, about a sixth were seen once. Separately, the same data were catalogued under a study of T cells in Graves' hyperthyroidism and ophthalmopathy.

Sequencing was performed on peripheral blood mononuclear cells (PBMCs), taken at new diagnosis, from a patient treated with antithyroid drugs. The source is a woman under 30 with Graves disease. Each CDR3 is given with its conserved first and last residue. D genes are given only for firm matches. Not every row has a clone size; where given, it reads once, few, many or a size class.

d_call	v_call	j_call	clone_size	cdr3_aa	cdr3_nt
NA	TRBV29-1	TRBJ2-7	NA	CSVQSPLGSGPAYEQYF	TGCAGCGTTCAATCCCCCCTTGGGAGCGGGCCGGCCTACGAGCAGTACTTC
TRBD1	TRBV2	TRBJ2-6	few	CASSRDRASGANVLTF	TGTGCCAGCAGTAGGGACAGAGCCTCTGGGGCCAACGTCCTGACTTTC
TRBD2	TRBV5-4	TRBJ2-1	NA	CASSFPSGGYNEQFF	TGTGCCAGCAGCTTCCCTAGCGGGGGATACAATGAGCAGTTCTTC
NA	TRBV12-3/TRBV12-4	TRBJ2-7	few	CASSRTNLEPGHEQYF	TGTGCCAGCAGTAGAACAAACCTGGAACCTGGGCACGAGCAGTACTTC
NA	TRBV7-3	TRBJ2-3	many	CASSFDYTDTQYF	TGTGCCAGCAGCTTTGACTACACAGATACGCAGTATTTT
TRBD2	TRBV29-1	TRBJ2-1	many	CSVVLAGGLGEQFF	TGCAGCGTTGTTCTAGCGGGAGGGCTGGGGGAGCAGTTCTTC
NA	TRBV4-3	TRBJ2-1	NA	CASSLSYSGTLSNEQFF	TGCGCCAGCAGCCTCTCCTATAGCGGTACACTGAGCAATGAGCAGTTCTTC
TRBD2	TRBV4-2	TRBJ2-1	few	CASSQGLAGVGHEQFF	TGTGCCAGCAGCCAAGGGCTAGCGGGAGTTGGGCATGAGCAGTTCTTC
TRBD2	TRBV7-6	TRBJ2-2	NA	CASSPGLGNTGELFF	TGTGCCAGCAGCCCCGGACTAGGAAACACCGGGGAGCTGTTTTTT
NA	TRBV4-2	TRBJ2-3	NA	CASSQEASYTDTQYF	TGTGCCAGCAGCCAGGAAGCCAGTTACACAGATACGCAGTATTTT
NA	TRBV7-9	TRBJ2-3	NA	CASSPPGRPSDTQYF	TGTGCCAGCAGCCCCCCCGGCCGCCCGTCAGATACGCAGTATTTT
TRBD2	TRBV5-1	TRBJ2-1	NA	CASSKGLASYNEQFF	TGCGCCAGCAGCAAGGGACTAGCCTCCTACAATGAGCAGTTCTTC
NA	TRBV6-1	TRBJ2-6	few	CASSPQSRSISGANVLTF	TGTGCCAGCAGTCCCCAATCCAGGTCAATCTCTGGGGCCAACGTCCTGACTTTC
TRBD1	TRBV7-9	TRBJ2-3	few	CASSLARTGGLDTQYF	TGTGCCAGCAGCTTAGCCCGGACAGGGGGCTTAGATACGCAGTATTTT
NA	TRBV4-1	TRBJ2-7	many	CASSQRDYEQYF	TGTGCCAGCAGCCAAAGGGATTACGAGCAGTACTTC
NA	TRBV24-1	TRBJ2-1	many	CATSDLPTGGGSYNEQFF	TGTGCCACCAGTGATTTGCCAACAGGGGGGGGGTCCTACAATGAGCAGTTCTTC
TRBD1	TRBV24-1	TRBJ2-3	NA	CATSDRGTGWPDTQYF	TGTGCCACCAGTGACCGGGGGACAGGGTGGCCAGATACGCAGTATTTT
TRBD1	TRBV27	TRBJ1-4	NA	CASRPFGRTGNEKLFF	TGTGCCAGCAGACCCTTTGGGAGGACAGGGAATGAAAAACTGTTTTTT
NA	TRBV6-1	TRBJ2-7	many	CASSRAGTYEQYF	TGTGCCAGCAGTCGAGCGGGTACCTACGAGCAGTACTTC
NA	TRBV9	TRBJ1-2	few	CASSGAGEAGYGYTF	TGTGCCAGCAGCGGAGCTGGGGAGGCAGGCTATGGCTACACCTTC
NA	TRBV30	TRBJ1-5	many	CAWRMAGFGHQPQHF	TGTGCCTGGAGGATGGCAGGGTTTGGACATCAGCCCCAGCATTTT
NA	TRBV28	TRBJ1-2	many	CASSLLGANYGYTF	TGTGCCAGCAGTTTATTGGGGGCCAACTATGGCTACACCTTC
TRBD1	TRBV28	TRBJ2-7	NA	CASSSSLTGDYEQYF	TGTGCCAGCAGTTCCTCATTGACAGGGGACTACGAGCAGTACTTC
NA	TRBV6-4	TRBJ2-7	few	CASSYSLGTGEQYF	TGTGCCAGCAGTTACTCGTTAGGTACGGGCGAGCAGTACTTC
NA	TRBV7-2	TRBJ2-7	many	CASSFGTGRSYEQYF	TGTGCCAGCAGCTTCGGAACGGGCCGCTCCTACGAGCAGTACTTC
NA	TRBV28	TRBJ1-4	many	CASSTTGPSGKLFF	TGTGCCAGCAGTACGACGGGACCTTCAGGAAAACTGTTTTTT
NA	TRBV6-1	TRBJ2-7	few	CASSPDRQGSYEQYF	TGTGCCAGCAGTCCTGATCGACAAGGCTCCTACGAGCAGTACTTC
NA	TRBV6-9	TRBJ2-3	NA	CASSCGDAHTDTQYF	TGTGCCAGCAGTTGCGGGGATGCCCACACAGATACGCAGTATTTT
NA	TRBV9	TRBJ2-5	few	CASSAGLPPETQYF	TGTGCCAGCAGCGCCGGACTACCCCCAGAGACCCAGTACTTC
TRBD2	TRBV18	TRBJ2-1	NA	CASSPPRRENIEPGQFF	TGTGCCAGCTCACCACCGCGGCGGGAGAACATCGAGCCCGGGCAGTTCTTC
TRBD1	TRBV12-3/TRBV12-4	TRBJ2-1	many	CASSHPGTANEQFF	TGTGCCAGCAGTCACCCCGGGACAGCCAATGAGCAGTTCTTC
TRBD2	TRBV7-9	TRBJ2-3	many	CASSLDQTSGDTQYF	TGTGCCAGCAGCTTGGATCAGACTAGCGGGGATACGCAGTATTTT
NA	TRBV7-2	TRBJ2-1	NA	CASCRANEQFF	TGTGCCAGTTGTCGGGCGAATGAGCAGTTCTTC
NA	TRBV7-2	TRBJ2-1	NA	CASRPGDVIWQFF	TGTGCCAGCAGGCCGGGGGACGTCATTTGGCAGTTCTTC
TRBD2	TRBV20-1	TRBJ2-1	many	CSASPGTIIYNEQFF	TGCAGTGCCAGTCCCGGGACTATCATCTACAATGAGCAGTTCTTC
TRBD1	TRBV11-2	TRBJ2-5	many	CASSVDRGGQETQYF	TGTGCCAGCAGCGTCGACAGGGGTGGTCAAGAGACCCAGTACTTC
NA	TRBV6-2/TRBV6-3	TRBJ2-1	few	CASSSNPDLDPYNEQFF	TGTGCCAGCAGTTCGAACCCGGACTTAGACCCCTACAATGAGCAGTTCTTC
TRBD1	TRBV6-2/TRBV6-3	TRBJ1-5	many	CASRYNRDRNQPQHF	TGTGCCAGCAGATACAACCGGGACAGAAATCAGCCCCAGCATTTT
NA	TRBV7-2	TRBJ2-7	many	CASSLAGTDTYEQYF	TGTGCCAGCAGCTTAGCCGGGACTGATACCTACGAGCAGTACTTC
NA	TRBV29-1	TRBJ1-1	many	CSAGGGSGVHTEAFF	TGCAGCGCCGGGGGAGGATCAGGGGTTCACACTGAAGCTTTCTTT
NA	TRBV12-3/TRBV12-4	TRBJ2-3	few	CASSFELVLSNTQYF	TGTGCTAGCAGTTTTGAGTTGGTACTATCTAATACGCAGTATTTT
TRBD1	TRBV20-1	TRBJ1-2	few	CSARDLGQDVSYGYTF	TGCAGTGCTAGAGATCTCGGACAGGACGTGAGCTATGGCTACACCTTC
TRBD2	TRBV27	TRBJ2-5	many	CASSPPAPGLAGARIETQYF	TGTGCCAGCAGTCCTCCCGCCCCGGGGCTAGCGGGGGCAAGGATCGAGACCCAGTACTTC
TRBD2	TRBV30	TRBJ2-1	NA	CARARLATQLGEQFF	TGTGCCCGCGCCCGACTAGCGACGCAGCTGGGGGAGCAGTTCTTC
TRBD1	TRBV7-9	TRBJ2-7	few	CASSLRVGTGGLEQYF	TGTGCCAGCAGCCTACGGGTTGGGACAGGGGGTCTCGAGCAGTACTTC
NA	TRBV19	TRBJ2-7	NA	CASKVGLDSSYEQYF	TGTGCCAGTAAGGTAGGGCTGGACAGCTCCTACGAGCAGTACTTC
NA	TRBV20-1	TRBJ2-1	many	CSASSGRSYEQFF	TGCAGTGCTAGTTCTGGGAGATCCTATGAGCAGTTCTTC
TRBD2	TRBV7-9	TRBJ2-3	few	CASSLPSRLAGGPGSRSTDTQYF	TGTGCCAGCAGCTTACCTTCCAGACTAGCGGGAGGGCCCGGGTCTCGCAGCACAGATACGCAGTATTTT
NA	TRBV5-1	TRBJ2-7	few	CASRLQGTKGEQYF	TGCGCCAGCAGACTACAGGGGACTAAAGGAGAGCAGTACTTC
TRBD1	TRBV6-5	TRBJ1-3	NA	CASSYSGIDRGVGTIYF	TGTGCCAGCAGTTACTCCGGGATCGACAGGGGAGTTGGGACCATATATTTT
NA	TRBV25-1	TRBJ1-2	few	CASSDPGRTCGYTF	TGTGCCAGCAGTGACCCAGGACGGACCTGTGGCTACACCTTC